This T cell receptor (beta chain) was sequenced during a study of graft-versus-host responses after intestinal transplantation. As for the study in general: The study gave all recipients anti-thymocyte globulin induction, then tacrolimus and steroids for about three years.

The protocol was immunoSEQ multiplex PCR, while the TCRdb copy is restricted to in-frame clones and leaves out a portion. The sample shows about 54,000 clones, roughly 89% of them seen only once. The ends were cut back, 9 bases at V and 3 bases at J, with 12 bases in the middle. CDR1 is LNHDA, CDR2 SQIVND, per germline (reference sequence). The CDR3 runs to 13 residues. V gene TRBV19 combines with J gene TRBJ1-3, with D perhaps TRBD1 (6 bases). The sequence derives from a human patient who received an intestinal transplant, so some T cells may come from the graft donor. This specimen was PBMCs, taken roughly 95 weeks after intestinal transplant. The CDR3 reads CASRRDIGNTIYF. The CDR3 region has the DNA TGTGCCAGCCGACGGGACATTGGAAACACCATATATTTT.